This TCR beta chain emerged from a study of T cell responses to AZD1222 COVID-19 vaccine. Study context: The study pooled second doses at about 4 or about 12 weeks. Whole-study results and caveats: Two AZD1222 doses significantly raised spike-specific TCR breadth and depth over controls. Spike was spanned by vaccine-associated CD4 TCRs, which were dominant at 160-218 and 743-854.

Clones were read by immunoSEQ multiplex PCR, and TCRdb kept only the in-frame ones, dropping some. Counted here are about 120,000 clones, about nine tenths occurring once; the ten biggest clones make up around 7.7%. This CDR3 has 15 amino acids. The V and J ends lost 4 bases and 6 bases, in that order; junction bases with no gene match: 6. The germline V gene encodes CDR1 WNHNN and CDR2 SYGVQD (reference sequence). To note about this clone: As yet, its antigen is unknown.

The sample was peripheral blood, taken on day 0 of AZD1222 vaccination. This rearrangement joins TRBV10-1 to TRBJ2-1; 10 bases fit TRBD2. The sequence derives from an adult in good health. The CDR3 sequence is CASSGSVAGGNEQFF. The CDR3 DNA is TGCGCCAGCAGTGGTTCGGTAGCGGGAGGCAATGAGCAGTTCTTC.